A single count supports the clone carrying this T cell receptor (beta chain). The antigen is not known. Other DNA sequences within the sample encode an identical CDR3. The sample comes from a study of shared clonotypes between healthy human individuals. About the research overall: Researchers assigned three CD4 naive, three CD4 memory, two CD8 naive and one CD8 memory plate to each donor.

Study-wide results and caveats: Naive subsets generally exceeded memory subsets in estimated richness.

Libraries were prepared by immunoSEQ multiplex PCR; TCRdb keeps only in-frame clonotypes and omits some of them. The sample records about 2.3 million clones, over 90% being singletons. Donation came from healthy HIV-negative adults that had no recent acute infections or vaccinations. Researchers partitioned CD4+ cells into CD45RA+ naive and CD45RA-negative memory subsets. This clonotype originated in a man younger than 35 in good health. Some clones in this sample may be carry-over from other donors' samples. Sequencing was done on a sample of naive CD4+ T cells from PBMCs. This sample's subset: CD45RA+ positively selected.

The CDR3 region is CASSLQPSYVYGYTF. The CDR3, as DNA: TGTGCCAGCAGTTTGCAGCCATCTTATGTCTATGGCTACACCTTC. The chain is built from TRBV28 and TRBJ1-2; no reliable D call. CDR3 length: 15 amino acids. Germline CDR1 and CDR2: MDHEN and SYDVKM. V was clipped by 3 bases and J by 4 bases, with 15 bases between them.